The 7 T cell receptor beta chains listed next were all sequenced from one sample in a study of graft-versus-host responses after intestinal transplantation. The assay was immunoSEQ multiplex PCR, and TCRdb's table has in-frame clones only and misses some. Here the sample spans about 89,000 clones, less than 95% being singletons. What these receptors recognize is not known. The sample consisted of unstimulated CD4+ T cells sorted from spleen or lymph node cells, taken before transplant. Source of these receptors: a human donor who was the organ donor for an intestinal transplant.

The CDR3 region has the DNA TGTGCCATCAACCAGGGCTTGAACACTGAAGCTTTCTTT. Protein sequence: CAINQGLNTEAFF. The V gene is TRBV10-3, the J gene TRBJ1-1; tentatively, D is TRBD1 (5 bases). The V gene lost 7 bases and the J gene lost 0 bases, with 9 bases spanning the gap. The CDR3 length is 13 residues. Germline V CDR1 and CDR2: ENHRY, SYGVKD.

The rearrangement joins TRBV19 to TRBJ2-1; D unclear. From germline, CDR1 is LNHDA and CDR2 SQIVND (reference sequence). Trimming took 7 bases from V and 2 from J, leaving 9 bases between them. The CDR3 has 13 residues. CDR3 DNA: TGTGCCAGTAAGGCGCGAACCTACAATGAGCAGTTCTTC. Its translation: CASKARTYNEQFF.

This clone was seen only once. In DNA form, the CDR3 reads TGTGCCAGCAGCTTATCGAGACTGTCCAGGAATGAAAAACTGTTTTTT. Translation: CASSLSRLSRNEKLFF. This rearrangement joins TRBV7-9 to TRBJ1-4; D unresolved. The CDR3 covers 16 residues. Germline values: CDR1 SEHNR, CDR2 FQNEAQ (reference sequence). The germline V and J ends were trimmed by 2 bases and 5 bases, with 15 bases remaining between them.

The chain is built from TRBV5-1 and TRBJ2-7; the D gene is possibly TRBD1 (6 bases). Trimming removed 4 bases from V and 7 bases from J, with 18 bases in between. Germline loops: CDR1 SGHRS, CDR2 YFSETQ. This CDR3 comprises 14 residues. The CDR3 DNA is TGCGCCAGCAGCGGACGCCACAGGGATGCTGAGCAGTACTTC. This gives the protein CASSGRHRDAEQYF.

The chain employs TRBV18 and TRBJ2-7, with 8 bases matching TRBD1. Germline values: CDR1 KGHSH, CDR2 LQKENI. The CDR3 is 13 amino acids. The V and J ends lost 5 bases and 5 bases, in that order; junction bases with no gene match: 5. The CDR3 sequence is CASSSDRVNEQYF. The CDR3 nucleotides read TGTGCCAGCTCATCGGACAGGGTGAACGAGCAGTACTTC.

This clone occurred once. The rearrangement uses TRBV6-5 and TRBJ1-2, with 8 bases matching TRBD1. Trimming removed 8 bases from V and 0 bases from J; junction bases left unmatched: 8. CDR1 MNHEY and CDR2 SVGAGI come from the germline V gene. The CDR3 is made up of 15 amino acids. CDR3 sequence (DNA): TGTGCCAGCCGGATGGGACAGGAACCTAACTATGGCTACACCTTC. Translating it yields CASRMGQEPNYGYTF.

This clone was found a few times. This chain uses TRBV10-3 with TRBJ1-1, with D uncertain. The CDR3 sequence is 12 residues long. V lost 0 bases and J lost 8, with 7 bases in between. Germline CDR1 is ENHRY and CDR2 is SYGVKD. CDR3 in amino acids: CAISESGREAFF. The CDR3 coding sequence is TGTGCCATCAGTGAGTCGGGAAGGGAAGCTTTCTTT.